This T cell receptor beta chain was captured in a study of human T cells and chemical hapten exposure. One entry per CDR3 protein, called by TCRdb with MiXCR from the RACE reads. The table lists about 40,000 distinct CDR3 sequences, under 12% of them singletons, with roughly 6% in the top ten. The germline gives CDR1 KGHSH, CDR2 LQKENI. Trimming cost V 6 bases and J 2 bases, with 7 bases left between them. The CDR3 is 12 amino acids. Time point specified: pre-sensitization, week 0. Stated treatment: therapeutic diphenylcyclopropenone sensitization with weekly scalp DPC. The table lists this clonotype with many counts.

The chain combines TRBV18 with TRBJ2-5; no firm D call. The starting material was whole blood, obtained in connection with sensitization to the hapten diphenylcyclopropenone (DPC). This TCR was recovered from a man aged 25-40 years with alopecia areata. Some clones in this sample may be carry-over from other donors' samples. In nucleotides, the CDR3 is TGTGCCAGCTCTGTCGAGCAAGAGACCCAGTACTTC. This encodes CASSVEQETQYF.